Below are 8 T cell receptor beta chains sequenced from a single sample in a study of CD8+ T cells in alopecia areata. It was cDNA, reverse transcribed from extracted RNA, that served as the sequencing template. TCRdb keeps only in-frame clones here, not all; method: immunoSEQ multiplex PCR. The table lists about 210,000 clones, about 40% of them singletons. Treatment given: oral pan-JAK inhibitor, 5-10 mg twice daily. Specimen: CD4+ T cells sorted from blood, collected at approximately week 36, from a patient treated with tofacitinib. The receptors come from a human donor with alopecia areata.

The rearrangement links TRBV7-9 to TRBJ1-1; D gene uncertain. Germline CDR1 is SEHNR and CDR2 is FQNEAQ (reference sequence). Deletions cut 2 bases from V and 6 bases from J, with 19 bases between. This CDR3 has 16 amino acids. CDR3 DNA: TGTGCCAGCAGCTTAAATGGTGAACGCCTTATTGCTGAAGCTTTCTTT. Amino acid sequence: CASSLNGERLIAEAFF.

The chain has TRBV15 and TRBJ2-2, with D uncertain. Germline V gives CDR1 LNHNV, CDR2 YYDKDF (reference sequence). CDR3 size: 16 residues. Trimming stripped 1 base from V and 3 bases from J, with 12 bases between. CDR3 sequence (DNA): TGTGCCACCAGCAGAGCACTACCTTCCGACACCGGGGAGCTGTTTTTT. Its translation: CATSRALPSDTGELFF.

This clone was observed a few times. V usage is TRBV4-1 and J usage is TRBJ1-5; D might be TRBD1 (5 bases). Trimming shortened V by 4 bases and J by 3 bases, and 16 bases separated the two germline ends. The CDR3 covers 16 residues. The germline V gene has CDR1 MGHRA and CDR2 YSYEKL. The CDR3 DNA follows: TGCGCCAGCAGCCCCACGCAGCAGGGTACCAATCAGCCCCAGCATTTT. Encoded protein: CASSPTQQGTNQPQHF.

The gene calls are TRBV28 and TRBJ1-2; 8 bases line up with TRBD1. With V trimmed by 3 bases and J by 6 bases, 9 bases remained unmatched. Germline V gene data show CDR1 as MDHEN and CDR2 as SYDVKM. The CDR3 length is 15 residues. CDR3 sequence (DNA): TGTGCCAGCAGTTTCCAGGGGGCGCTTCCAAATGGCTACACCTTC. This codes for CASSFQGALPNGYTF.

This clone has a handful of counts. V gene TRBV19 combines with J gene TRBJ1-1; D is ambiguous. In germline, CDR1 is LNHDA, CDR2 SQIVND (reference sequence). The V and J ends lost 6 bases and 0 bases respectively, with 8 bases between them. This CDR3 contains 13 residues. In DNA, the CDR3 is TGTGCCAGTAGGACTGATATGAACACTGAAGCTTTCTTT. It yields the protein CASRTDMNTEAFF.

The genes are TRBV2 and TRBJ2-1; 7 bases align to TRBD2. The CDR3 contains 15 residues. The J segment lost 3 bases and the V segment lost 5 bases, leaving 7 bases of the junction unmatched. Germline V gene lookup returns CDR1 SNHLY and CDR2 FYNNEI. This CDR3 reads CASSPGTNNYNEQFF. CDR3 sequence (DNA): TGTGCCAGCAGTCCCGGGACTAACAACTACAATGAGCAGTTCTTC.

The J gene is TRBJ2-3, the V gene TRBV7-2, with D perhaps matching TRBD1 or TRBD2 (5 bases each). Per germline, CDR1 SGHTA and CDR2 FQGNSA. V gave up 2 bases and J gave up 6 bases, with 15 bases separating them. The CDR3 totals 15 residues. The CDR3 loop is CASSLPPSWGDTQYF. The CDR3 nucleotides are TGTGCCAGCAGCTTACCTCCGTCCTGGGGGGATACGCAGTATTTT.

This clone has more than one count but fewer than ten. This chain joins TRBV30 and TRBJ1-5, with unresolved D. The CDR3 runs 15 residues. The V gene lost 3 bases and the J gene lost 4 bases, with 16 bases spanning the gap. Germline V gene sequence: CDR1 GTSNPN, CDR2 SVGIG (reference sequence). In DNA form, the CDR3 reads TGTGCCTGGAGCCCGAACCTCCTCCTTAATCAGCCCCAGCATTTT. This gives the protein CAWSPNLLLNQPQHF.